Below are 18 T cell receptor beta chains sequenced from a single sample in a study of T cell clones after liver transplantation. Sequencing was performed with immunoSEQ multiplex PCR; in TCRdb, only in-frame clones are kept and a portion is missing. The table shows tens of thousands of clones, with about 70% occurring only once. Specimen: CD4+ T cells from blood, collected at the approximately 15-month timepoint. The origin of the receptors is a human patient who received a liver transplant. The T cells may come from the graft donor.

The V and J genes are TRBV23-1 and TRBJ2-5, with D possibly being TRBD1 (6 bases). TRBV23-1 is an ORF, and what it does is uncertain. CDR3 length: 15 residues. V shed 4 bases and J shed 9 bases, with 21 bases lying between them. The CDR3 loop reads CASSREDSFYDPQYF. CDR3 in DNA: TGCGCCAGCAGTCGAGAGGACAGCTTCTATGATCCCCAGTACTTC.

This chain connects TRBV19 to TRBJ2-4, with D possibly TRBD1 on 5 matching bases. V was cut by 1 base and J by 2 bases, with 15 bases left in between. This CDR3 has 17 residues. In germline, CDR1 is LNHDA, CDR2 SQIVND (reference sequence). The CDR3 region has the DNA TGTGCCAGTAGTATAGGACAGATACCGGTGACCAAAAACATTCAGTACTTC. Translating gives CASSIGQIPVTKNIQYF.

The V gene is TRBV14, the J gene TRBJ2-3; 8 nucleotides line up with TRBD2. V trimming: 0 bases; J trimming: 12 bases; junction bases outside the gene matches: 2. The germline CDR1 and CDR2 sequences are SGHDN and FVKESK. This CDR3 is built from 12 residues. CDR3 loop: CASSQDRGGQYF. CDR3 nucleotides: TGTGCCAGCAGCCAAGATCGGGGGGGACAGTATTTT.

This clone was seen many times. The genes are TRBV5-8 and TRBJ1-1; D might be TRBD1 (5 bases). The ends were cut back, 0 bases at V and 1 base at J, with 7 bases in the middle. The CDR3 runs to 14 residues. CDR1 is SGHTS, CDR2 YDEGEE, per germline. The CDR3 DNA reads TGTGCCAGCAGCTTGGCTCAGGGGAACACTGAAGCTTTCTTT. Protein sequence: CASSLAQGNTEAFF.

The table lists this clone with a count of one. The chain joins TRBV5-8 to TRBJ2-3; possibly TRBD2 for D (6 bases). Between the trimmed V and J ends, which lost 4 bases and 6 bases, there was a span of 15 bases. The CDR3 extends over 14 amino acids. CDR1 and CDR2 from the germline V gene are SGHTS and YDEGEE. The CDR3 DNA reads TGTGCCAGCAGCACGGGACTTGCCCAGGATACGCAGTATTTT. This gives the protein CASSTGLAQDTQYF.

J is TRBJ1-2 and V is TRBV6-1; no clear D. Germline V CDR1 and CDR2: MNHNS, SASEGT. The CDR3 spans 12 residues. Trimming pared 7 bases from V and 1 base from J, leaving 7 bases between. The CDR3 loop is CASNTNNYGYTF. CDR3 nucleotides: TGTGCCAGCAACACGAATAACTATGGCTACACCTTC.

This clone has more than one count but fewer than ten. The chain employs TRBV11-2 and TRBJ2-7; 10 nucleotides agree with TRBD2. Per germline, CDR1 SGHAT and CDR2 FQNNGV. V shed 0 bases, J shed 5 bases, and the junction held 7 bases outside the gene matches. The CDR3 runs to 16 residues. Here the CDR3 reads CASSLEPGTSVHEQYF. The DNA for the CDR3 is TGTGCCAGCAGCTTAGAACCCGGGACTAGCGTGCACGAGCAGTACTTC.

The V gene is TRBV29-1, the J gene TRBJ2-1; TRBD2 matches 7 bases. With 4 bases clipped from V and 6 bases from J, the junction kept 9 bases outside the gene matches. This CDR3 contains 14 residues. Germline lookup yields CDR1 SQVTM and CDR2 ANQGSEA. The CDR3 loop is CSVGREGLSNEQFF. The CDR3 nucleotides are TGCAGCGTTGGGAGGGAGGGCCTTAGCAATGAGCAGTTCTTC.

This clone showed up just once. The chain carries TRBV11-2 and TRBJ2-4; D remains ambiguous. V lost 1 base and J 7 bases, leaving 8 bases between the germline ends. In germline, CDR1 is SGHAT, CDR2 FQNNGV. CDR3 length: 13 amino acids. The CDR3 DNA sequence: TGTGCCAGCAGCTTAGCCGGAGAGAACATTCAGTACTTC. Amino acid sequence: CASSLAGENIQYF.

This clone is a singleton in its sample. The CDR3 DNA sequence: TGTGCCAGCAGTGGGGAAGGGCATAGAGAGGAGACCCAGTACTTC. The encoded protein is CASSGEGHREETQYF. The chain uses TRBV25-1 and TRBJ2-5, with D uncertain. Germline loops: CDR1 MGHDK, CDR2 SYGVNS. CDR3 size: 15 residues. Trimming took off 4 bases at V and 5 bases at J, with 17 bases between the two ends.

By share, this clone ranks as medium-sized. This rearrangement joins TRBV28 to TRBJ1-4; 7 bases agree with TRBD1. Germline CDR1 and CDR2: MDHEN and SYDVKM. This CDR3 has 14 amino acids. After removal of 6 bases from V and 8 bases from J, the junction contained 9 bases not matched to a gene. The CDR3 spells CASSKGQAREKLFF. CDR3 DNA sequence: TGTGCCAGCAGCAAAGGACAGGCTCGCGAAAAACTGTTTTTT.

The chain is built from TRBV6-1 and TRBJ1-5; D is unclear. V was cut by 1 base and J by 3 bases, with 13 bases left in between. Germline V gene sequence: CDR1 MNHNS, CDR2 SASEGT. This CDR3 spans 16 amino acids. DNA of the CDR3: TGTGCCAGCAGTGAAGTGGCTCCCCGAGACAATCAGCCCCAGCATTTT. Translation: CASSEVAPRDNQPQHF.

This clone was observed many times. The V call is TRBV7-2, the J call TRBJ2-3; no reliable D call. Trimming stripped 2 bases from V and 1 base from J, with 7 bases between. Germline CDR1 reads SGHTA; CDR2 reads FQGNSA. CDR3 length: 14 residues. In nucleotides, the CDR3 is TGTGCCAGCAGCTTAAATGGTCGCACAGATACGCAGTATTTT. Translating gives CASSLNGRTDTQYF.

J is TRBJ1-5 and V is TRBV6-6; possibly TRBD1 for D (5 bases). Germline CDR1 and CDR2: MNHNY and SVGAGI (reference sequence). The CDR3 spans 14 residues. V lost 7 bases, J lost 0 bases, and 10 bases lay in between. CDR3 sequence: CASTKTDSNQPQHF. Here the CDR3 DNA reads TGTGCCAGCACCAAGACAGATAGCAATCAGCCCCAGCATTTT.

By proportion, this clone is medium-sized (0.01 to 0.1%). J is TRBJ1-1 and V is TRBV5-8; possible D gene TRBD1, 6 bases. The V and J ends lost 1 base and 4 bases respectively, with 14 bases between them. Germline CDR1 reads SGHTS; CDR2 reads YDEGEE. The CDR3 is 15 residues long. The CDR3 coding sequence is TGTGCCAGCAGCTTGTCCCAGGGGCGCCCCACTGAAGCTTTCTTT. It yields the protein CASSLSQGRPTEAFF.

CDR3 in amino acids: CASSLGEKLFF. The CDR3 bases are TGTGCCAGCAGTTTAGGCGAAAAACTGTTTTTT. The chain has TRBV28 and TRBJ1-4; D not resolved. Germline V gene data show CDR1 as MDHEN and CDR2 as SYDVKM. V dropped 2 bases and J dropped 8 bases, with 3 bases sitting between them. This CDR3 region has 11 residues.

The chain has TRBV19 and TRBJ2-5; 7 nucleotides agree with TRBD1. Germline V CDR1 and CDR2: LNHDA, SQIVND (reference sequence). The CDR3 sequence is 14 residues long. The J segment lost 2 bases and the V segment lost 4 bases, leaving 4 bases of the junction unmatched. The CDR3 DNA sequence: TGTGCCAGTAGTACATCGGGACAGCAAGAGACCCAGTACTTC. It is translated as CASSTSGQQETQYF.

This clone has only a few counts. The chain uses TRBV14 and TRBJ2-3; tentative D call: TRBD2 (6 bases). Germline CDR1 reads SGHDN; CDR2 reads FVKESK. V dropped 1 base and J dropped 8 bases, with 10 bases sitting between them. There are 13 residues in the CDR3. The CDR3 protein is CASSQVDGGTQYF. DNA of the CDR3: TGTGCCAGCAGCCAAGTTGACGGGGGTACGCAGTATTTT.